This paragraph reports one T cell receptor (beta chain). The antigen remains undetermined. The V end lost 2 bases, the J end lost 1 base, and 2 bases lay between the germline ends. CDR3 length: 12 amino acids. The germline CDR1 and CDR2 sequences are MNHEY and SMNVEV (reference sequence). This entry belongs to a study of shared clonotypes between healthy human individuals. General study findings and limits: Few donors restricted represented genetic and exposure-history diversity. Relative to clonotypes present in all four donors, those not shared had lower generation probabilities.

Sequencing was performed with immunoSEQ multiplex PCR; in TCRdb, only in-frame clones are kept and a portion is missing. The data hold some 2.4 million clones, with 93% observed a single time. The chain joins TRBV27 to TRBJ2-5; D gene unclear. The sequence came from a man aged 18 to 29 in good health. Some clones in this sample may be carry-over from other donors' samples. Sequencing used naive CD4+ T cells from PBMCs. Subset defined: CD45RA+ positively selected. In nucleotides, the CDR3 is TGTGCCAGCAGTTTAGGCCAAGAGACCCAGTACTTC. It specifies CASSLGQETQYF.